The 5 T cell receptor beta chains reported below all come from one sample, sequenced in a study of human T cells and chemical hapten exposure. TCRdb re-derived calls from the RACE reads in MiXCR, one entry per CDR3 protein. The sample records about 120,000 distinct CDR3 sequences, 9.5% to 13% being singletons. Specified time point: patch test 1, 2 weeks after DPC sensitization. Treatment given: therapeutic diphenylcyclopropenone sensitization with weekly scalp DPC. Source: whole blood, taken in connection with sensitization to the hapten diphenylcyclopropenone (DPC). The source of these receptors is a woman aged 45-59 years with alopecia areata. Some clones in this sample may be carry-over from other donors' samples.

There are many counts of this clonotype. The chain couples TRBV4-2 to TRBJ2-7, with D perhaps matching TRBD2 (6 bases). With 0 bases removed from V and 3 bases from J, the gap between germline ends came to 9 bases. CDR1 and CDR2 from the germline V gene are LGHNA and YNFKEQ. The CDR3 is 14 amino acids. The CDR3 sequence is CASSQEAGYYEQYF. The CDR3 DNA is TGTGCCAGCAGCCAAGAGGCGGGGTACTACGAGCAGTACTTC.

The V gene is TRBV3-1, the J gene TRBJ2-5; no definite D call. Germline V gene sequence: CDR1 LGHDT, CDR2 YNNKEL (reference sequence). The CDR3 consists of 13 residues. Trimming shortened V by 2 bases and J by 2 bases, and 6 bases separated the two germline ends. The CDR3 loop is CASSQHGQETQYF. The CDR3 DNA sequence: TGTGCCAGCAGCCAACACGGGCAAGAGACCCAGTACTTC.

The rearrangement joins TRBV6-1 to TRBJ2-7; 12 positions match TRBD1. The CDR3 length is 17 residues. Germline V gene sequence: CDR1 MNHNS, CDR2 SASEGT. The V gene end was trimmed by 2 bases and the J gene end by 6 bases; junction bases not matched to a gene: 11. Here the CDR3 reads CASSEIFGGQGASEQYF. In DNA form, the CDR3 reads TGTGCCAGCAGTGAAATCTTTGGGGGACAGGGGGCGTCCGAGCAGTACTTC.

About this clonotype: A much larger clone lies one base from this, so it may be a read error. CDR3 region: CARTPSPATQKNGYTF. The CDR3 DNA follows: TGTGCCAGAACGCCTTCACCAGCCACTCAAAAAAATGGCTACACCTTC. V is TRBV14 and J is TRBJ1-2; the D is unclear. The length of the CDR3 is 16 residues. The germline V gene has CDR1 SGHDN and CDR2 FVKESK. Trimming took off 9 bases at V and 6 bases at J, with 26 bases between the two ends.

The chain links TRBV19 to TRBJ1-2; weak D call: TRBD1 (5 bases). Germline CDR1 and CDR2: LNHDA and SQIVND (reference sequence). The CDR3 consists of 12 residues. Trimming stripped 4 bases from V and 4 bases from J, with 7 bases between. CDR3: CASSTGTYGYTF. CDR3 nucleotides: TGTGCCAGTAGTACAGGGACCTATGGCTACACCTTC. Drawing the rest from reference TRBV19 and TRBJ1-2, the complete variable domain is DGGITQSPKYLFRKEGQNVTLSCEQNLNHDAMYWYRQDPGQGLRLIYYSQIVNDFQKGDIAEGYSVSREKKESFPLTVTSAQKNPTAFYLCASSTGTYGYTFGSGTRLTVV.